This is a list of T cell receptor beta chains from one sample in a study of shared clonotypes between healthy human individuals. Assay used: immunoSEQ multiplex PCR; TCRdb lists only in-frame clones, some missing. The sample records roughly 590,000 clones, nearly 97% being singletons. The sequencing input was naive CD8+ T cells sorted from blood. These receptors were obtained from a woman aged 25 to 45 in good health. The CDR3 runs from the conserved cysteine through the conserved F or W. A D gene is named only where the DNA matches it firmly. Not every row has a clone size; where given, it reads once, few, many or a size class.

D: .
J: TRBJ2-7
size: .
length: 13
V: TRBV6-1
CDR3: CASSATTVYEQYF
DNA: TGTGCCAGCAGTGCGACGACAGTCTACGAGCAGTACTTC

D: TRBD1
J: TRBJ1-5
size: .
length: 19
V: TRBV7-2
CDR3: CASSLARDRVFLSNQPQHF
DNA: TGTGCCAGCAGCTTAGCGCGGGACAGGGTTTTCCTTAGCAATCAGCCCCAGCATTTT

D: TRBD2
J: TRBJ2-1
size: .
length: 16
V: TRBV27
CDR3: CASSSRAGFSYNEQFF
DNA: TGTGCCAGCAGTTCTCGAGCGGGGTTCTCCTACAATGAGCAGTTCTTC

D: TRBD1
J: TRBJ1-1
size: .
length: 16
V: TRBV7-8
CDR3: CASSTRPGQLLTEAFF
DNA: TGTGCCAGCAGCACCCGCCCGGGACAGTTACTAACTGAAGCTTTCTTT

D: .
J: TRBJ2-5
size: .
length: 13
V: TRBV27
CDR3: CASGIRGQETQYF
DNA: TGTGCCAGCGGGATTCGGGGCCAAGAGACCCAGTACTTC

D: .
J: TRBJ2-5
size: once
length: 14
V: TRBV4-1
CDR3: CASSPASGKGTQYF
DNA: TGCGCCAGCAGCCCCGCCAGTGGGAAAGGGACCCAGTACTTC

D: TRBD1
J: TRBJ1-5
size: .
length: 15
V: TRBV5-8
CDR3: CASSLGQLSNQPQHF
DNA: TGTGCCAGCAGCCTGGGACAGCTTAGCAATCAGCCCCAGCATTTT

D: .
J: TRBJ1-1
size: .
length: 16
V: TRBV5-1
CDR3: CASSLAIVRENTEAFF
DNA: TGCGCCAGCAGCTTGGCCATTGTCAGAGAGAACACTGAAGCTTTCTTT

D: .
J: TRBJ2-4
size: .
length: 13
V: TRBV21-1
CDR3: CASSKVQLDIQYF
DNA: TGTGCCAGCAGCAAAGTTCAGTTGGACATTCAGTACTTC

D: TRBD2
J: TRBJ2-5
size: .
length: 18
V: TRBV15
CDR3: CATSRDVAGDWARQTQYF
DNA: TGTGCCACCAGCAGAGATGTCGCGGGGGATTGGGCAAGACAGACCCAGTACTTC

D: .
J: TRBJ2-5
size: .
length: 17
V: TRBV28
CDR3: CASRAWGVAEQQETQYF
DNA: TGTGCCAGCAGGGCCTGGGGGGTAGCGGAACAGCAAGAGACCCAGTACTTC

D: TRBD2
J: TRBJ2-7
size: .
length: 17
V: TRBV28
CDR3: CASSFPSLAGGPYEQYF
DNA: TGTGCCAGCAGTTTCCCCTCACTAGCGGGAGGGCCCTACGAGCAGTACTTC

D: TRBD2
J: TRBJ2-7
size: .
length: 14
V: TRBV5-1
CDR3: CASSLLADSYEQYF
DNA: TGCGCCAGCAGCTTGCTAGCGGACTCCTACGAGCAGTACTTC

D: TRBD1
J: TRBJ2-3
size: once
length: 14
V: TRBV19
CDR3: CASSAGQGADTQYF
DNA: TGTGCCAGTAGTGCCGGACAGGGGGCAGATACGCAGTATTTT

D: .
J: TRBJ1-2
size: .
length: 14
V: TRBV5-4
CDR3: CASSLTGAGYGYTF
DNA: TGTGCCAGCAGCTTAACGGGGGCGGGCTATGGCTACACCTTC

D: TRBD1
J: TRBJ1-1
size: .
length: 12
V: TRBV29-1
CDR3: CSAGTANTEAFF
DNA: TGCAGCGCCGGGACAGCGAACACTGAAGCTTTCTTT

D: TRBD2
J: TRBJ2-1
size: .
length: 13
V: TRBV2
CDR3: CAGGLAGAQEQFF
DNA: TGTGCCGGGGGACTAGCGGGAGCCCAAGAGCAGTTCTTC

D: .
J: TRBJ1-2
size: .
length: 15
V: TRBV10-3
CDR3: CAISESSLRDCGYTF
DNA: TGTGCCATCAGTGAGTCGAGTCTCCGGGACTGTGGCTACACCTTC

D: .
J: TRBJ1-1
size: .
length: 14
V: TRBV7-2
CDR3: CASSLGLLGTEAFF
DNA: TGTGCCAGCAGCTTAGGCCTCCTTGGCACTGAAGCTTTCTTT

D: TRBD2
J: TRBJ2-2
size: .
length: 17
V: TRBV4-1
CDR3: CASSRGTSGRKGGELFF
DNA: TGCGCCAGCAGCCGTGGGACTAGCGGGAGAAAGGGCGGGGAGCTGTTTTTT

D: .
J: TRBJ2-2
size: .
length: 14
V: TRBV4-1
CDR3: CASSRSGNTGELFF
DNA: TGCGCCAGCAGCCGTAGCGGAAACACCGGGGAGCTGTTTTTT

D: .
J: TRBJ2-7
size: once
length: 14
V: TRBV5-5
CDR3: CASSLEPGLYEQYF
DNA: TGTGCCAGCAGCTTGGAGCCAGGACTCTACGAGCAGTACTTC

D: .
J: TRBJ1-1
size: .
length: 13
V: TRBV30
CDR3: CAWDRDKNTEAFF
DNA: TGTGCCTGGGACCGGGACAAGAACACTGAAGCTTTCTTT

D: .
J: TRBJ2-7
size: .
length: 14
V: TRBV29-1
CDR3: CSVEGAGSLGEQYF
DNA: TGCAGCGTTGAAGGGGCAGGCTCTTTGGGTGAGCAGTACTTC

D: .
J: TRBJ1-3
size: .
length: 15
V: TRBV9
CDR3: CASSVATGSGNTIYF
DNA: TGTGCCAGCAGCGTAGCTACGGGGTCTGGAAACACCATATATTTT

D: .
J: TRBJ1-1
size: .
length: 15
V: TRBV11-2
CDR3: CASSLVASLNTEAFF
DNA: TGTGCCAGCAGCTTAGTTGCCAGCCTGAACACTGAAGCTTTCTTT

D: .
J: TRBJ1-6
size: .
length: 14
V: TRBV19
CDR3: CASKTVSDNSPLHF
DNA: TGTGCCAGCAAAACGGTCTCGGATAATTCACCCCTCCACTTT

D: .
J: TRBJ2-7
size: .
length: 14
V: TRBV5-1
CDR3: CASSLAVGSYEQYF
DNA: TGCGCCAGCAGCTTGGCGGTCGGGTCCTACGAGCAGTACTTC

D: TRBD2
J: TRBJ2-5
size: .
length: 18
V: TRBV28
CDR3: CASSSLTSGRAFGETQYF
DNA: TGTGCCAGCAGTTCGCTAACTAGCGGGAGGGCCTTCGGAGAGACCCAGTACTTC

D: .
J: TRBJ1-4
size: .
length: 14
V: TRBV7-9
CDR3: CASSSEDGNEKLFF
DNA: TGTGCCAGCAGCTCCGAGGACGGTAATGAAAAACTGTTTTTT

D: TRBD2
J: TRBJ2-3
size: .
length: 15
V: TRBV14
CDR3: CASSLAGGSLDTQYF
DNA: TGTGCCAGCAGTCTAGCGGGAGGGTCCCTAGATACGCAGTATTTT

D: TRBD2
J: TRBJ2-5
size: .
length: 17
V: TRBV6-1
CDR3: CASSEAQRGGRRETQYF
DNA: TGTGCCAGCAGTGAAGCGCAGCGGGGCGGGAGGCGAGAGACCCAGTACTTC

D: TRBD2
J: TRBJ2-1
size: .
length: 15
V: TRBV5-6
CDR3: CASSPSLADNYEQFF
DNA: TGTGCCAGCAGCCCCAGTCTAGCGGATAACTATGAGCAGTTCTTC

D: .
J: TRBJ1-2
size: .
length: 15
V: TRBV19
CDR3: CASTRPWDTYYGYTF
DNA: TGTGCCAGTACCCGCCCATGGGACACCTACTATGGCTACACCTTC

D: TRBD1
J: TRBJ1-2
size: once
length: 13
V: TRBV4-1
CDR3: CASSYGTEYGYTF
DNA: TGCGCCAGCAGCTACGGGACAGAGTATGGCTACACCTTC

D: .
J: TRBJ1-2
size: .
length: 12
V: TRBV28
CDR3: CASTQGFRGYTF
DNA: TGTGCCAGTACACAGGGATTCCGAGGCTACACCTTC

D: .
J: TRBJ1-3
size: .
length: 19
V: TRBV27
CDR3: CASKRSGTRGFSSGNTIYF
DNA: TGTGCCAGCAAGCGGAGCGGGACGAGGGGTTTCTCCTCTGGAAACACCATATATTTT

D: TRBD2
J: TRBJ2-1
size: .
length: 17
V: TRBV4-1
CDR3: CASSQSTSGISYNEQFF
DNA: TGCGCCAGCAGCCAAAGTACTAGCGGGATATCCTACAATGAGCAGTTCTTC

D: .
J: TRBJ1-2
size: once
length: 16
V: TRBV2
CDR3: CASSEDHPRFNYGYTF
DNA: TGTGCCAGCAGTGAAGACCACCCCAGGTTCAACTATGGCTACACCTTC

D: .
J: TRBJ2-7
size: .
length: 15
V: TRBV11-3
CDR3: CASSPIYQGSHEQYF
DNA: TGTGCCAGCAGCCCGATATATCAGGGGAGCCACGAGCAGTACTTC

D: TRBD2
J: TRBJ2-7
size: .
length: 17
V: TRBV10-3
CDR3: CAISESGEGGASYEQYF
DNA: TGTGCCATCAGTGAGTCTGGGGAGGGAGGGGCCTCCTACGAGCAGTACTTC

D: TRBD2
J: TRBJ2-1
size: .
length: 14
V: TRBV19
CDR3: CASSIIAGGDEQFF
DNA: TGTGCCAGTAGTATTATAGCGGGAGGGGATGAGCAGTTCTTC

D: .
J: TRBJ1-4
size: .
length: 11
V: TRBV6-6
CDR3: CASSLNEKLFF
DNA: TGTGCCAGCAGCCTTAATGAAAAACTGTTTTTT

D: .
J: TRBJ1-1
size: .
length: 13
V: TRBV19
CDR3: CASSIWVNTEAFF
DNA: TGTGCCAGTAGTATTTGGGTGAACACTGAAGCTTTCTTT

D: TRBD2
J: TRBJ2-5
size: .
length: 18
V: TRBV7-2
CDR3: CASSLFPRSGRASETQYF
DNA: TGTGCCAGCAGCTTATTTCCGAGGAGCGGGAGGGCGTCGGAGACCCAGTACTTC

D: TRBD1
J: TRBJ2-1
size: .
length: 15
V: TRBV9
CDR3: CASSVVGTGPNEQFF
DNA: TGTGCCAGCAGCGTAGTTGGGACAGGGCCAAATGAGCAGTTCTTC

D: .
J: TRBJ1-1
size: .
length: 14
V: TRBV4-1
CDR3: CASSLEHMNTEAFF
DNA: TGCGCCAGCAGCCTCGAGCACATGAACACTGAAGCTTTCTTT

D: .
J: TRBJ1-3
size: .
length: 21
V: TRBV9
CDR3: CASSVDGRRPDPGSSGNTIYF
DNA: TGTGCCAGCAGCGTAGATGGTCGACGCCCAGACCCGGGATCCTCTGGAAACACCATATATTTT

D: TRBD2
J: TRBJ2-5
size: .
length: 16
V: TRBV19
CDR3: CATKRLADRPQETQYF
DNA: TGTGCCACCAAGAGGCTAGCGGATCGACCTCAAGAGACCCAGTACTTC

D: .
J: TRBJ2-7
size: .
length: 18
V: TRBV5-5
CDR3: CASSRERVGLSFSYEQYF
DNA: TGTGCCAGCAGCCGCGAACGGGTGGGGCTTTCCTTCTCCTACGAGCAGTACTTC

D: TRBD1
J: TRBJ2-1
size: .
length: 15
V: TRBV5-1
CDR3: CASSFNRGSYNEQFF
DNA: TGCGCCAGCAGCTTCAACAGGGGTTCCTACAATGAGCAGTTCTTC